This T cell receptor beta chain derives from a study of T cells in Graves' hyperthyroidism and ophthalmopathy. The study, taken as a whole, reports: It was a median about 7.1 months before onset that the model predicted ophthalmopathy. Clonotypes that were expanded in thyroid above 0.001 mostly appeared in blood too. Stable hyperthyroidism and ophthalmopathy were separated using 13 V-J signatures.

This clonotype came up many times. Its antigen is not known. Amplification targeted TCR beta CDR3 regions from RNA transcripts. Using the HTBI primer set, a first-round RT-PCR was run on the TCR CDR3. TCRdb fed the multiplex PCR reads into MiXCR, producing one record per CDR3 protein. This table has 490,000 or so distinct CDR3 sequences, less than 20% appearing once. Looked up from germline, CDR1 is SGHDT and CDR2 is YYEEEE. V was pared by 4 bases and J by 1 base, with 9 bases between. This CDR3 is 14 amino acids long. Specimen: blood. The chain recombines TRBV5-6 with TRBJ2-4, with unresolved D. This TCR was sampled from a man aged 35 to 55 with Graves' ophthalmopathy. The CDR3 region is CASSPPAAKNIQYF. CDR3 sequence (DNA): TGTGCCAGCAGCCCGCCGGCCGCCAAAAACATTCAGTACTTC.